Described below is a single TCR beta chain sequence and its context. Its antigen is currently unknown. The data belong to a study of T cell repertoires in cytomegalovirus infection. Across the study: The authors used CMV epitopes that were HLA-C-restricted (recently identified) and HLA-B-restricted (well studied). Public TCR beta signatures marked donors with CMV infection and the matching HLA.

The J segment lost 7 bases and the V segment lost 1 base, leaving 3 bases of the junction unmatched. The length of the CDR3 is 15 residues. Germline CDR1 SGHAT, CDR2 FQNNGV. TCRdb used MiXCR to reprocess the reads, holding one entry per CDR3 protein. Of around 750,000 distinct CDR3 sequences in the sample, approximately 30% were seen once. Sequencing used cultured CD8+ T cells from PBMCs, obtained from culture after CMV antigen stimulation. The J gene is TRBJ2-2, the V gene TRBV11-2; 10 positions agree with TRBD1. The origin of this receptor is a human donor in good health (CMV status not recorded). Some clones in this sample may be carry-over from other donors' samples. The CDR3 sequence: CASSLGTGGNGELFF. The CDR3 nucleotides are TGTGCCAGCAGCTTAGGGACAGGGGGAAACGGGGAGCTGTTTTTT. The complete variable domain, with remaining parts taken from reference TRBV11-2 and TRBJ2-2, reads EAGVAQSPRYKIIEKRQSVAFWCNPISGHATLYWYQQILGQGPKLLIQFQNNGVVDDSQLPKDRFSAERLKGVDSTLKIQPAKLEDSAVYLCASSLGTGGNGELFFGEGSRLTVL.